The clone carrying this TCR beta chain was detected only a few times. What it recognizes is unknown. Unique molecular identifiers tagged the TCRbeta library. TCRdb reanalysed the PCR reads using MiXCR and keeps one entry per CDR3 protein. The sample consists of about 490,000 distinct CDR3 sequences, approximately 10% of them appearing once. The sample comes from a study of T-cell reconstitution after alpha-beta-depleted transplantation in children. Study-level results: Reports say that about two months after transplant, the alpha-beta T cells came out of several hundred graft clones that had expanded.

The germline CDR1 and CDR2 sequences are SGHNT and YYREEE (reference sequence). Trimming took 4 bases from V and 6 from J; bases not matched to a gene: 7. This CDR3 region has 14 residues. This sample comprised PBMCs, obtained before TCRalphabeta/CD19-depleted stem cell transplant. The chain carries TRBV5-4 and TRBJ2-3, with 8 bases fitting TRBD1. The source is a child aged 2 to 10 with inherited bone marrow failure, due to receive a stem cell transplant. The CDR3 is CASSETGGTDTQYF. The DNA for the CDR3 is TGTGCCAGCAGCGAAACAGGGGGTACGGATACGCAGTATTTT.